Below are 4 T cell receptor beta chains sequenced from a single sample in a study of graft-versus-host responses after intestinal transplantation. Produced via immunoSEQ multiplex PCR; TCRdb's table is partial and in-frame only. In the table there are 70,000 to 95,000 clones, roughly 88% of which are singletons. What these receptors recognize is not known. This specimen was unstimulated CD4+ T cells sorted from spleen or lymph node cells, taken before intestinal transplant. These receptor sequences come from a human donor who received an intestinal transplant.

The chain has TRBV23-1 and TRBJ2-5; 7 positions match TRBD1. TRBV23-1 has ORF status, its function being uncertain. CDR3 length equals 14 residues. V was pared by 7 bases and J by 2 bases, with 7 bases of the junction left unmatched. The CDR3 nucleotides read TGCGCCAGCAACCCCCGGGGACAGCAAGAGACCCAGTACTTC. Amino acid sequence: CASNPRGQQETQYF.

CDR3 amino acids: CASSPPHRATEAFF. The DNA for the CDR3 is TGTGCCAGCTCACCCCCCCACAGGGCTACTGAAGCTTTCTTT. The chain employs TRBV18 and TRBJ1-1; maybe TRBD1 (6 bases). This CDR3 comprises 14 residues. The germline V and J ends were trimmed by 3 bases and 5 bases, with 13 bases remaining between them. CDR1 is KGHSH and CDR2 is LQKENI in the germline V gene.

The V call is TRBV4-2, the J call TRBJ1-1; 9 nucleotides line up with TRBD1. With V trimmed by 1 base and J by 0 bases, 6 bases remained unmatched. CDR3 length equals 17 residues. Per the germline V gene, CDR1 is LGHNA and CDR2 is YNFKEQ. The CDR3 loop is CASSQVLDRGMNTEAFF. As DNA, the CDR3 is TGTGCCAGCAGCCAAGTCTTGGACAGGGGCATGAACACTGAAGCTTTCTTT.

The chain carries TRBV19 and TRBJ1-2; TRBD1 matches 7 bases. The CDR3 is 15 amino acids. After removal of 7 bases from V and 2 bases from J, the junction contained 10 bases not matched to a gene. Germline V lookup: CDR1 LNHDA, CDR2 SQIVND (reference sequence). The CDR3 sequence: CASTPSTGWNYGYTF. CDR3 DNA sequence: TGTGCCAGTACCCCCTCGACAGGGTGGAACTATGGCTACACCTTC.